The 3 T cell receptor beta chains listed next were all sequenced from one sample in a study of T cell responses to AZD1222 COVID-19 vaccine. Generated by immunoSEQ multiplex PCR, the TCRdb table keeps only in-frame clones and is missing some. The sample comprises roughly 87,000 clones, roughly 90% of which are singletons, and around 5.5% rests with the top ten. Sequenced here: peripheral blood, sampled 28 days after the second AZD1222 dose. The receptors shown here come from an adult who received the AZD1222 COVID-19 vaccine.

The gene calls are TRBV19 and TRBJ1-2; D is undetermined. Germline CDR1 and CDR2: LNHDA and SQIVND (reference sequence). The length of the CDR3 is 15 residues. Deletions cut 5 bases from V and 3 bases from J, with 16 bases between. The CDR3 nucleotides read TGTGCCAGTAGTTCGGGCCCGGGCTCGCACTATGGCTACACCTTC. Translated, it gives CASSSGPGSHYGYTF.

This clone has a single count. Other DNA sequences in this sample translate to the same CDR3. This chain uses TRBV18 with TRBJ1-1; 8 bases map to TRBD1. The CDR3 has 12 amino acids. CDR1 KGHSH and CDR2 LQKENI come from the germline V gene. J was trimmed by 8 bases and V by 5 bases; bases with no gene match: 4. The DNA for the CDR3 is TGTGCCAGCTCAACCGGACAGGGAGAAGCTTTCTTT. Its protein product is CASSTGQGEAFF.

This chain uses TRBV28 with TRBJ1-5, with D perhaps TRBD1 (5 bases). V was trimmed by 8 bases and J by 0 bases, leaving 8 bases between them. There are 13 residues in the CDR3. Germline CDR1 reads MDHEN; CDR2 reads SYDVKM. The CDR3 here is CASGTNSNQPQHF. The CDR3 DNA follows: TGTGCCAGCGGGACGAATAGCAATCAGCCCCAGCATTTT.